A selection of T cell receptor beta chains follows, all from one sample in a study of CD8 T cells in Susac syndrome. TCRdb re-analysed the immunoSEQ multiplex PCR reads in MiXCR, keeping a single row per CDR3 protein. Altogether approximately 150,000 distinct CDR3 sequences are present, 85% to 95% being singletons, with the ten largest covering approximately 0.11%. Source material: CD4+ T cells from PBMCs. These receptors all come from a human donor with multiple sclerosis. Each CDR3 is given with its conserved first and last residue. The D gene is left open where the match is weak. Clone size is not always given. Where it is, it says once, few, many or a class for expanded clones.

J	D	V	size	DNA	CDR3
TRBJ2-1	TRBD2	TRBV3-1	NA	TGTGCCAGCTGCCCCAGCGGGGGTTCCTACAATGAGCAGTTCTTC	CASCPSGGSYNEQFF
TRBJ1-2	TRBD1	TRBV23-1	NA	TGCGCCAGCATTGAGAAGTACCGGACAGGGAATTTGTGTGGCTACACCTTC	CASIEKYRTGNLCGYTF
TRBJ2-7	NA	TRBV28	NA	TGTGCCAGCAATCTCTCCCCGCCCTACGAGCAGTACTTC	CASNLSPPYEQYF
TRBJ2-4	NA	TRBV27	NA	TGTGCCAGCAGTCCCTATCGGGACCAGGGAAACATTCAGTACTTC	CASSPYRDQGNIQYF
TRBJ2-7	NA	TRBV20-1	NA	TGCAGTGCTAGAGATACGGGTCGTACCTACGAGCAGTACTTC	CSARDTGRTYEQYF
TRBJ2-2	TRBD2	TRBV27	once	TGTGCCAGCAGTCGTCTAGCGGGGGGAAACACCGGGGAGCTGTTTTTT	CASSRLAGGNTGELFF
TRBJ1-6	NA	TRBV2	once	TGTGCCAGCAGTGAAGTGGGGGTTAATTCACCCCTCCACTTT	CASSEVGVNSPLHF
TRBJ2-7	NA	TRBV18	NA	TGTGCCAGCTCACCACTGAGCTCTAGCTCCTACGAGCAGTACTTC	CASSPLSSSSYEQYF
TRBJ2-3	NA	TRBV29-1	NA	TGCAGCGTTGAAAAGCTAGGTTTTAGCACAGATACGCAGTATTTT	CSVEKLGFSTDTQYF
TRBJ2-3	NA	TRBV20-1	NA	TGCAGTGGGTATCCTGGCACAGATACGCAGTATTTT	CSGYPGTDTQYF
TRBJ1-6	NA	TRBV20-1	NA	TGCAGTGCTAGGGGGGGAACGGCGGAACCCCTCCACTTT	CSARGGTAEPLHF